Each of the 18 T cell receptor beta chains below was sequenced from the same sample in a study of blood T cell repertoires in COVID-19. Clones were sequenced by immunoSEQ multiplex PCR, and TCRdb holds only the in-frame ones, with some missing. The sample has about 220,000 clones; more than 65% are singletons. Source material: peripheral blood. The receptors originated from a man between 50 and 59 years old with active or convalescent COVID-19.

This chain uses TRBV9 with TRBJ1-2, with D tentatively TRBD1 (6 bases). The V gene's germline CDR1 is SGDLS and CDR2 YYNGEE. V dropped 3 bases and J dropped 0 bases, with 9 bases sitting between them. This CDR3 contains 14 residues. The CDR3, as DNA: TGTGCCAGCAGCGGACAGGCTTCTAACTATGGCTACACCTTC. It yields the protein CASSGQASNYGYTF.

V usage is TRBV7-2 and J usage is TRBJ2-1; TRBD2 agrees at 11 bases. The V and J ends lost 3 bases and 6 bases, in that order; junction bases with no gene match: 10. From germline, CDR1 is SGHTA and CDR2 FQGNSA. This CDR3 has 17 amino acids. In DNA form, the CDR3 reads TGTGCCAGCAGCTTTGGGTCTAGCGGGAGGTGGAGCAATGAGCAGTTCTTC. This sequence encodes CASSFGSSGRWSNEQFF.

This clone showed up just a few times. This chain joins TRBV6-5 and TRBJ2-7; possibly TRBD1 for D (5 bases). The CDR3 loop spans 14 amino acids. V was shortened by 2 bases and J by 2 bases, with 10 bases between the two germline ends. Looked up from germline, CDR1 is MNHEY and CDR2 is SVGAGI. CDR3 sequence: CASSYKQGPYEQYF. The CDR3, as DNA: TGTGCCAGCAGTTACAAGCAGGGTCCCTACGAGCAGTACTTC.

This chain uses TRBV5-4 with TRBJ2-3, with 9 bases fitting TRBD2. Germline CDR1 and CDR2: SGHNT and YYREEE (reference sequence). With V trimmed by 2 bases and J by 2 bases, 6 bases remained unmatched. This CDR3 spans 16 amino acids. The CDR3 DNA sequence: TGTGCCAGCAGCTTTCCGGGACTAGCTGCCACAGATACGCAGTATTTT. Its translation is CASSFPGLAATDTQYF. Full variable domain (remainder filled in from reference TRBV5-4 and TRBJ2-3): ETGVTQSPTHLIKTRGQQVTLRCSSQSGHNTVSWYQQALGQGPQFIFQYYREEENGRGNFPPRFSGLQFPNYSSELNVNALELDDSALYLCASSFPGLAATDTQYFGPGTRLTVL.

The chain couples TRBV27 to TRBJ2-7, with D maybe TRBD2 (5 bases). CDR1 is MNHEY and CDR2 is SMNVEV in the germline V gene (reference sequence). Trimming pared 2 bases from V and 2 bases from J, leaving 13 bases between. There are 15 residues in the CDR3. CDR3 DNA sequence: TGTGCCAGCAGTTTAGGAGTTGGCGGGCCCTACGAGCAGTACTTC. This sequence encodes CASSLGVGGPYEQYF.

V usage is TRBV19 and J usage is TRBJ1-1, with D possibly being TRBD1 (5 bases). The V gene's germline CDR1 is LNHDA and CDR2 SQIVND (reference sequence). The CDR3 sequence is 13 residues long. V was shortened by 5 bases and J by 1 base, with 8 bases between the two germline ends. The DNA for the CDR3 is TGTGCCAGTAGTTGGGACTGGAACACTGAAGCTTTCTTT. It codes for CASSWDWNTEAFF.

This clone was seen more than once but under ten times. This chain joins TRBV6-4 and TRBJ2-3; TRBD2 matches at 9 bases. Germline values: CDR1 MRHNA, CDR2 SNTAGT. The CDR3 consists of 15 residues. J gave up 6 bases and V 2 bases, and 6 bases lay outside the gene matches. DNA for the CDR3: TGTGCCAGCAGTGACGGCGGGGGGGCCGCGGATACGCAGTATTTT. Translated, it gives CASSDGGGAADTQYF.

This chain connects TRBV7-9 to TRBJ2-3; 11 bases agree with TRBD2. V dropped 4 bases and J dropped 6; count of bases not matched to a gene: 15. Germline lookup yields CDR1 SEHNR and CDR2 FQNEAQ (reference sequence). The CDR3 consists of 18 residues. This CDR3 reads CASSSTRLAGNNLDTQYF. In DNA, the CDR3 is TGTGCCAGCAGCTCAACACGACTAGCGGGGAACAACCTGGATACGCAGTATTTT.

This clone was counted a few times. The gene calls are TRBV28 and TRBJ2-3; 10 bases agree with TRBD2. J was trimmed by 2 bases and V by 5 bases; bases with no gene match: 10. This CDR3 contains 17 residues. Looked up from germline, CDR1 is MDHEN and CDR2 is SYDVKM. Here the CDR3 DNA reads TGTGCCAGCAGTCCTGTCCCTAGCGGGGGTTTCACAGATACGCAGTATTTT. Protein sequence: CASSPVPSGGFTDTQYF.

This clone was observed a single time. The V gene is TRBV29-1, the J gene TRBJ1-2; TRBD1 might be the D (5 bases). Germline values: CDR1 SQVTM, CDR2 ANQGSEA. V lost 1 base, J lost 0 bases, and 21 bases lay in between. The CDR3 covers 18 residues. The CDR3 coding sequence is TGCAGCGTTGAAGTTGCTTATGGGGCAGGGTATACTAACTATGGCTACACCTTC. Translating it yields CSVEVAYGAGYTNYGYTF.

The genes are TRBV7-5 and TRBJ2-1; no DNA check was done on the table's D call, TRBD1. TRBV7-5 is a pseudogene. CDR3 length: 15 amino acids. The CDR3 DNA reads TGTGTCAGAAGCTTAGGCATGGGGCAGGGCAATGAGCAGTTCTTC. Translation gives CVRSLGMGQGNEQFF.

The genes are TRBV29-1 and TRBJ1-5; 7 bases map to TRBD1. Losses at the gene ends were 5 bases for V and 6 bases for J; bases not matched to a gene: 4. CDR1 is SQVTM and CDR2 is ANQGSEA in the germline V gene. This CDR3 region has 12 residues. CDR3 protein: CSVRQGRQPQHF. The CDR3 DNA reads as TGCAGCGTTCGACAGGGACGTCAGCCCCAGCATTTT.

The chain has TRBV28 and TRBJ2-1; D is possibly TRBD2 (5 bases). V lost 5 bases, J lost 6 bases, and 14 bases lay in between. CDR1 is MDHEN and CDR2 is SYDVKM in the germline V gene. The CDR3 is 14 residues long. CDR3 nucleotide sequence: TGTGCCAGCAGTCCCACGGACTGGGTCAATGAGCAGTTCTTC. Amino acid sequence: CASSPTDWVNEQFF.

V gene TRBV7-7 combines with J gene TRBJ2-7; tentatively, D is TRBD1 (6 bases). The CDR3 is 15 residues long. Germline V CDR1 and CDR2: SSHAT, FNYEAQ (reference sequence). For the CDR3, the DNA is TGTGCTAGCAGCCCCTCGGGACATTTTGCCTACGAGCAGTACGTC. Amino acid sequence: CASSPSGHFAYEQYV.

The chain employs TRBV18 and TRBJ2-2, with 7 bases identical to TRBD1. Germline assignment: CDR1 KGHSH and CDR2 LQKENI. V was clipped by 4 bases and J by 0 bases; unmatched bases: 8. The CDR3 extends over 17 amino acids. CDR3 nucleotide sequence: TGTGCCAGCTCACTCCAACAGGGGAACGCGAACACCGGGGAGCTGTTTTTT. The encoded protein is CASSLQQGNANTGELFF.

CDR3 sequence: CASSPQTGAKQETQYF. In DNA, the CDR3 is TGTGCCAGCAGCCCACAAACAGGGGCGAAGCAAGAGACCCAGTACTTC. The chain is built from TRBV7-2 and TRBJ2-5; TRBD1 matches 7 bases. Germline V gives CDR1 SGHTA, CDR2 FQGNSA. Trimming cost V 5 bases and J 2 bases; bases outside gene matches: 11. This CDR3 region has 16 residues.

The V and J genes are TRBV6-5 and TRBJ1-6, with 7 nucleotides matching TRBD1. Trimming cost V 5 bases and J 8 bases; bases outside gene matches: 9. The CDR3 consists of 15 residues. CDR1 and CDR2 (germline): MNHEY, SVGAGI. The CDR3 region has the DNA TGTGCCAGCAGTAAGACAGGGAAATCCGATTCACCCCTCCACTTT. Translation: CASSKTGKSDSPLHF.

The rearrangement uses TRBV19 and TRBJ1-2, with TRBD1 matching over 9 bases. This CDR3 is 14 amino acids long. The trim removed 6 bases at V and 7 bases at J, leaving 9 bases unmatched. Germline values: CDR1 LNHDA, CDR2 SQIVND (reference sequence). CDR3 sequence (DNA): TGTGCCAGTAGGCTATCACAGGGGGCGGTTGGCTACACCTTC. The encoded protein is CASRLSQGAVGYTF.